This entry features one T cell receptor beta chain sequence. There is no known antigen for this receptor. Base qualities were left out, and no much larger clone turns up one base away. Looking up the germline V gene yields CDR1 MNHEY and CDR2 SVGEGT. At the junction V is shortened by 2 bases and J by 3 bases, with 20 bases in between. Its CDR3 holds 17 amino acids, cysteine through phenylalanine. Solely the CDR3 DNA is kept, with 51 bases framed from the first base. The data were taken from a study of blood T cell repertoires in COVID-19 (dated by TCRdb to about 2020). About the investigation overall: Samples covering the acute and convalescent phases of COVID-19 were provided by collaborators in the United States, Italy and Spain. The prospective study material was composed of cDNA or gDNA derived from T cells, B-cell-depleted T cells, or PBMCs. Where available, HLA class I and class II types were taken from metadata supplied by the sample provider and were not determined by assay-based typing. Deeply sampled blood TCRbeta repertoires from subjects exposed to, actively infected with, or recovered from COVID-19 were included in the dataset. Samples were obtained from the ongoing ImmuneRACE study (first 160 participants) and from 1,200 or so subjects provided by 6 global collaborators. The sample metadata nearly always contained a de-identified subject ID, COVID-19 status, age in years and sex. A freely available public database, intended as a resource for researchers studying the immune response to SARS-CoV-2, is where the repertoires were released. Paper-wide results and their limitations: Clinical and demographic metadata were provided uncurated, with the amount varying by source and participant.

TCRbeta CDR3 regions were amplified from genomic DNA by means of the immunoSEQ Assay, a bias-controlled multiplex PCR. In the authors' own workflow: The number of nucleated cells in each sample was estimated by amplification of reference gene primers within the assay. To quantify the absolute abundance of each unique TCRbeta CDR3 rearrangement, sequence reads were collapsed and filtered. For each sample, productive Simpson clonality was calculated as the square root of Simpson's diversity index over productive rearrangements. TCRdb provides this immuneACCESS table in a form limited to in-frame rearrangements. Some clones are lacking; in checked studies, under half of them reflect an unresolved V gene, and why the rest are absent is not known. From that table come the V and J calls and clone size; the DNA was used to work out D and trimming. Across this sample there are about 140,000 clones, with around 86% seen only once. The top ten constitute around 8.2% of the sample.

Each collaborating institution followed its own protocols to collect whole blood in K2EDTA tubes. For TCRbeta analysis, collaborators shipped samples in one of three forms: frozen whole blood, isolated PBMCs, or DNA extracted from either of those sample types. This sequence uses TRBV6-2 or TRBV6-3 and TRBJ2-7, with TRBD1 as a weak D call on 5 bases. Sample: peripheral blood. The clonotype comes from a human donor in a cohort sampled during active COVID-19. The CDR3 amino acid sequence is: CASSYITGQARDYEQYF. The DNA is as follows: TGTGCCAGCAGTTACATAACCGGCCAGGCCAGGGACTACGAGCAGTACTTC.